The entry below gives a single T cell receptor beta chain sequence along with its context. Its antigen remains unidentified. This specimen belongs to a study of cytomegalovirus exposure and HLA in healthy donors. The study's findings and limits: Some highly shared sequence variants likely arose as a pipeline artifact. Earlier analysis yielded a pattern in which most TCR beta V segments were productive about 90% or about 30% of the time. Later analysis suggested links between common viral pathogens and several top significant clusters.

60 Vbeta and 13 Jbeta primers were used in PCR. In the original analysis: The count from a later analysis was about 80 million unique TCR beta chains, some 12 million of them shared. Profiling relied on immunoSEQ multiplex PCR, and the TCRdb table lists in-frame clones only, not all of them. V and J calls and clone size are those listed in that table; D and trimming were worked out from the DNA. The sample lists under 200,000 clones, roughly four fifths occurring once. This TCR derives from a man between 50 and 59 years old in good health and CMV-seropositive. Specimen: PBMCs.

The CDR3 DNA reads TGTGCCAGCAGTTATGTTGGGGCAAGCTCCTACGAGCAGTACTTC. This codes for CASSYVGASSYEQYF. The rearrangement uses TRBV27 and TRBJ2-7; D possibly corresponds to TRBD1 (5 bases). Germline assignment: CDR1 MNHEY and CDR2 SMNVEV (reference sequence). The CDR3 length is 15 residues. V lost 4 bases and J lost 0, with 13 bases in between.